The T cell receptor (beta chain) described here comes from a study of OX40 agonist ivuxolimab in advanced cancers. Study-level background: Patients in the trial were receiving intravenous ivuxolimab every 2 weeks, at doses of 0.01 to 10 mg/kg. Earlier anti-PD-1, anti-PD-L1 or anti-CTLA-4 therapy was permitted; roughly 37% had received some. A diagnosis of hepatocellular carcinoma, melanoma, renal cell or head and neck cancer was present in dose-escalation patients.

This clone was counted once. Its matching antigen is unknown. Findings and caveats of the study: At 0.1 to 3.0 mg/kg and by week 6, clonal expansion occurred in CD4+ and CD8+ blood T cells.

The assay was immunoSEQ multiplex PCR, and TCRdb's table has in-frame clones only and misses some. The table shows some 80,000 clones, with approximately 93% occurring only once. V shed 3 bases and J 3 bases; nucleotides not matched to a gene: 5. The germline gives CDR1 MGHDK, CDR2 SYGVNS. CDR3 length equals 15 residues. This chain links TRBV25-1 with TRBJ2-5, with TRBD1 matching over 9 bases. Sequences were derived from CD4+ or CD8+ T cells sorted from blood, sampled in a trial of the OX40 agonist ivuxolimab. The receptor comes from an adult with an advanced solid tumor such as melanoma, head and neck, liver or kidney cancer. Here the CDR3 reads CASSDGDRVEETQYF. CDR3 DNA sequence: TGTGCCAGCAGTGATGGGGACAGGGTCGAAGAGACCCAGTACTTC.